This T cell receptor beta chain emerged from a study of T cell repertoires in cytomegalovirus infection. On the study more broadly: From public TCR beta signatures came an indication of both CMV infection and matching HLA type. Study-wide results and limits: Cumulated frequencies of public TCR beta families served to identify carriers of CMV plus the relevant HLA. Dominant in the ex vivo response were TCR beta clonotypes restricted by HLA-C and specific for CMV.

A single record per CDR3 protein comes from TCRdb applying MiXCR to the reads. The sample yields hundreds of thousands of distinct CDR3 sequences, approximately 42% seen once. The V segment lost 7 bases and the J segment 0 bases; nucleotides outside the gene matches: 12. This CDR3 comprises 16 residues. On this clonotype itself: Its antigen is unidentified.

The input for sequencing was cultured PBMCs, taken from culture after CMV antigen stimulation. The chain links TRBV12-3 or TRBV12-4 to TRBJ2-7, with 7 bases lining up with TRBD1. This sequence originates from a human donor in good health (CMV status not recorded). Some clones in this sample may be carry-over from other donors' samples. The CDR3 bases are TGTGCCAGCACATCGGGACCAGGGGGTTTCTCCTACGAGCAGTACTTC. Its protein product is CASTSGPGGFSYEQYF.